This TCR beta chain is from a study of blood T cell repertoires in COVID-19 (dated by TCRdb to the early 2020s). The study in broad terms: Samples from collaborators originated in the United States, Italy and Spain and spanned both the acute and convalescent phases of COVID-19. The material from the prospective study consisted of cDNA or gDNA derived from T cells, B-cell-depleted T cells, or PBMCs. The dataset comprised deeply sampled blood TCRbeta repertoires from subjects exposed to, actively infected with, or recovered from COVID-19. The repertoires were released in a freely available public database meant as a resource for research on the immune response to SARS-CoV-2. Samples came from the ongoing ImmuneRACE study (first 160 participants) plus 1,254 subjects from 6 global collaborators. Nearly every sample came with metadata listing a de-identified subject ID, COVID-19 status, age in years and sex. Where HLA class I and class II types were available, the types were taken from metadata supplied by the sample provider, not from assay-based typing. What the research found in general, with its limitations: The amount of clinical and demographic metadata varied by source and participant and was provided uncurated.

Notes on this clone: Its recognized antigen is unknown. No much larger clone exists at a distance of one base, and base qualities are not known.

TCRbeta CDR3 regions were amplified from genomic DNA by means of the immunoSEQ Assay, a bias-controlled multiplex PCR. As for the original processing: Nucleated cell counts per sample were estimated from amplification of reference gene primers within the assay. To quantify the absolute abundance of each unique TCRbeta CDR3 rearrangement, sequence reads were collapsed and filtered. For each sample, productive Simpson clonality was calculated as the square root of Simpson's diversity index across productive rearrangements. TCRdb mirrors the immuneACCESS table, restricted to in-frame sequences. Some clones are absent from its copies; in checked studies, under half trace to an unresolved V gene, and the reason for the others is unknown. For V, J and clone size, that table is used; D and trimming come from the DNA. This sample gives about 390,000 clones in total; roughly 86% of them show up just once. About 2% of the sample is taken by the ten largest.

One collaborating source in Seattle enrolled patients during active infection and followed them longitudinally through the course of disease. Collaborating institutions collected whole blood in K2EDTA tubes following their own protocols. For TCRbeta analysis, collaborators shipped samples as frozen whole blood, isolated PBMCs, or DNA extracted from either of those sample types. CDR1 and CDR2, per the germline V gene (reference sequence), are GTSNPN and SVGIG. Inclusive of the bounding cysteine and phenylalanine, the CDR3 is 13 residues long. Only the CDR3 DNA is retained, 39 bases long and in frame from the first base. Ends trimmed: V by 3 bases, J by 6 bases; bases unmatched to a gene: 7.

The source of this sequence is a woman aged 55-75 years with COVID-19, enrolled during active disease. Sequences were obtained from peripheral blood. The chain joins TRBV30 to TRBJ1-2, with TRBD1 identical over 7 junction bases. The CDR3 protein sequence reads: CAWRPPGTDGYTF. The nucleotides read TGTGCCTGGAGGCCCCCGGGGACAGATGGCTACACCTTC.